The 17 T cell receptor beta chains presented below share a single source sample, sequenced in a study of CD8+ T cells in alopecia areata. Documented treatment: oral pan-JAK inhibitor, 5-10 mg twice daily. Extraction of RNA preceded its reverse transcription into cDNA, which served as the sequencing template. Data came from immunoSEQ multiplex PCR; TCRdb stores just in-frame clones and leaves some out. The repertoire holds 110,000 to 150,000 clones, with 86% as singletons. Sequencing was performed on CD8+ T cells sorted from blood, taken at week 4, from a patient treated with tofacitinib. The receptors derive from a human donor with alopecia areata.

On this clone: This same CDR3 is encoded by further DNA sequences in the sample. The chain couples TRBV27 to TRBJ2-7; 8 positions agree with TRBD2. This CDR3 is built from 14 residues. In germline, CDR1 is MNHEY, CDR2 SMNVEV (reference sequence). With 2 bases clipped from V and 3 bases from J, the junction kept 3 bases outside the gene matches. The CDR3 nucleotides read TGTGCCAGCAGTTTAGGGCTAGCGGGCTACGAGCAGTACTTC. Translation gives CASSLGLAGYEQYF.

This rearrangement joins TRBV30 to TRBJ1-1; TRBD1 matches at 7 bases. There are 15 residues in the CDR3. Germline lookup yields CDR1 GTSNPN and CDR2 SVGIG (reference sequence). With 1 base clipped from V and 1 base from J, the junction kept 6 bases outside the gene matches. The CDR3 coding sequence is TGTGCCTGGAGTGCCCCGGACAGGTCGAACACTGAAGCTTTCTTT. Translated: CAWSAPDRSNTEAFF. The variable domain in full, with the rest retrieved from reference TRBV30 and TRBJ1-1, is SQTIHQWPATLVQPVGSPLSLECTVEGTSNPNLYWYRQAAGRGLQLLFYSVGIGQISSEVPQNLSASRPQDRQFILSSKKLLLSDSGFYLCAWSAPDRSNTEAFFGQGTRLTVV.

A single count supports this clone. The chain employs TRBV27 and TRBJ2-7, with a weak D call TRBD1 (7 bases). In germline, CDR1 is MNHEY, CDR2 SMNVEV (reference sequence). This CDR3 is 17 amino acids long. The V and J ends lost 5 bases and 1 base respectively, with 21 bases between them. The CDR3 is CASSTGQSLGGSYEQYF. CDR3 nucleotides: TGTGCCAGCAGTACGGGACAGAGCTTAGGAGGGTCCTACGAGCAGTACTTC.

On this clone itself: Relative to the germline gene, one junction end is altered; a read error may explain this. This chain uses TRBV27 with TRBJ1-1, with D possibly matching TRBD1 (5 bases). Germline assignment: CDR1 MNHEY and CDR2 SMNVEV (reference sequence). CDR3 length: 14 amino acids. CDR3 loop: CASSLLLADTGAFF. CDR3 bases: TGTGCCAGCAGTTTGCTTCTTGCGGACACTGGAGCTTTCTTT.

The V call is TRBV29-1, the J call TRBJ1-1; 8 bases are shared with TRBD1. The CDR3 has 15 amino acids. Germline CDR1 SQVTM, CDR2 ANQGSEA. The V and J ends lost 6 bases and 0 bases, in that order; junction bases with no gene match: 9. CDR3 in DNA: TGCAGCGTCATACCCCCGGGACAGGTGAACACTGAAGCTTTCTTT. It codes for CSVIPPGQVNTEAFF.

The J gene is TRBJ2-7, the V gene TRBV7-6; D unresolved. The V end was cut by 0 bases, the J end by 7 bases, with 16 bases between. The CDR3 has 15 amino acids. CDR1 SGHVS and CDR2 FNYEAQ come from the germline V gene. CDR3 protein: CASSLAVGPSREQYF. CDR3 sequence (DNA): TGTGCCAGCAGCTTAGCGGTAGGACCGTCTCGGGAGCAGTACTTC.

V gene TRBV7-6 combines with J gene TRBJ1-2; perhaps TRBD1 as D (5 bases). The germline V gene has CDR1 SGHVS and CDR2 FNYEAQ. This CDR3 contains 16 residues. V dropped 3 bases and J dropped 4 bases, with 18 bases sitting between them. Written as DNA, the CDR3 is TGTGCCAGCAGCTTTCGTCGCTGGGGGTCGGGCTATGGCTACACCTTC. Protein sequence: CASSFRRWGSGYGYTF.

The chain is built from TRBV2 and TRBJ2-6; the D gene is possibly TRBD2 (6 bases). The CDR3 extends over 18 amino acids. Per germline, CDR1 SNHLY and CDR2 FYNNEI. Between the trimmed V and J ends, which lost 8 bases and 0 bases, there was a span of 20 bases. The CDR3 DNA reads as TGTGCCAGCTGGGGTCCGGAGGGGCAGGCCTCTGGGGCCAACGTCCTGACTTTC. This sequence encodes CASWGPEGQASGANVLTF.

The DNA for the CDR3 is TGTGCCTGGAGTCACAGGGGTCCCTACGAGCAGTACTTC. Amino acids: CAWSHRGPYEQYF. The V gene is TRBV30, the J gene TRBJ2-5; 7 positions match TRBD1. The J call may be mistaken, given a closer DNA end match to TRBJ2-7. The germline gives CDR1 GTSNPN, CDR2 SVGIG (reference sequence). The CDR3 spans 13 residues.

V usage is TRBV4-1 and J usage is TRBJ2-1, with D hard to call. This CDR3 contains 14 residues. Germline CDR1 reads MGHRA; CDR2 reads YSYEKL. Deletions cut 3 bases from V and 3 bases from J, with 9 bases between. CDR3 region: CASSQSDFYNEQFF. The CDR3, as DNA: TGCGCCAGCAGCCAGTCCGACTTCTACAATGAGCAGTTCTTC.

The chain uses TRBV9 and TRBJ2-1, with D possibly being TRBD1 or TRBD2 (5 bases each). V lost 4 bases, J lost 5 bases, and 13 bases lay in between. In germline, CDR1 is SGDLS, CDR2 YYNGEE. This CDR3 contains 14 residues. The CDR3 DNA is TGTGCCAGCAGCACCCCATGGGACCACAATGAGCAGTTCTTC. This gives the protein CASSTPWDHNEQFF.

J is TRBJ2-7 and V is TRBV27; no definite D call. V lost 2 bases to trimming and J lost 6 bases, with 5 bases between them. Germline V gene data show CDR1 as MNHEY and CDR2 as SMNVEV (reference sequence). The CDR3 has 11 residues. The CDR3 here is CASSLGFEQYF. Written as DNA, the CDR3 is TGTGCCAGCAGTTTAGGGTTCGAGCAGTACTTC.

The CDR3 coding sequence is TGTGCCAGCAGCACAGCGGGGGGGAATGAAAAACTGTTTTTT. Its translation: CASSTAGGNEKLFF. This chain uses TRBV7-9 with TRBJ1-4, with a weak D call TRBD1 (5 bases). V lost 5 bases, J lost 5 bases, and 12 bases lay in between. This CDR3 has 14 residues. The germline gives CDR1 SEHNR, CDR2 FQNEAQ (reference sequence).

This chain connects TRBV7-9 to TRBJ2-1; TRBD2 agrees at 10 bases. CDR3 size: 15 residues. In germline, CDR1 is SEHNR, CDR2 FQNEAQ (reference sequence). V lost 6 bases, J lost 9 bases, and 11 bases stayed unmatched. The CDR3 nucleotides read TGTGCCAGCAGTGCCGGGACTAGCGTTAGTAGTGAGCAGTTCTTC. Protein: CASSAGTSVSSEQFF.

The genes are TRBV14 and TRBJ2-7; 8 nucleotides align to TRBD2. V was clipped by 4 bases and J by 2 bases; unmatched bases: 7. CDR1 is SGHDN, CDR2 FVKESK, per germline. The CDR3 sequence is 15 residues long. For the CDR3, the DNA is TGTGCCAGCAGCCTACCGGGACTAGGACCCTACGAGCAGTACTTC. Amino acid sequence: CASSLPGLGPYEQYF.

The rearrangement links TRBV5-1 to TRBJ1-1; no clear D gene. The CDR3 runs to 12 residues. V was shortened by 6 bases and J by 8 bases, with 14 bases between the two germline ends. CDR1 and CDR2 (germline): SGHRS, YFSETQ. The CDR3 is CASTIDSAEAFF. Here the CDR3 DNA reads TGCGCCAGCACTATAGACTCCGCCGAAGCTTTCTTT.

This sequence joins TRBV27 and TRBJ2-1; 15 nucleotides agree with TRBD2. V trimming: 3 bases; J trimming: 7 bases; junction bases outside the gene matches: 1. Germline V gives CDR1 MNHEY, CDR2 SMNVEV (reference sequence). There are 15 residues in the CDR3. CDR3 DNA sequence: TGTGCCAGCAGTTTCGGGACTAGCGGGAGGAATGAGCAGTTCTTC. It encodes CASSFGTSGRNEQFF.